The 30 T cell receptor beta chains reported below all come from one sample, sequenced in a study of blood T cell repertoires in COVID-19. Clones were read by immunoSEQ multiplex PCR, and TCRdb kept only the in-frame ones, dropping some. Of a few hundred thousand clones listed, 85% to 90% were seen once; the top ten hold 1.1%. Sequenced: PBMCs or T cells enriched from blood (not recorded which). The receptor source for this set is a man aged 25 to 40 who had recovered from COVID-19.

The chain employs TRBV5-1 and TRBJ1-3; TRBD1 is a possible D gene (5 bases). The CDR3 totals 16 residues. Germline loops: CDR1 SGHRS, CDR2 YFSETQ. Deletions cut 0 bases from V and 3 bases from J, with 13 bases between. CDR3 sequence: CASSLGPGEDGNTIYF. CDR3 coding DNA: TGCGCCAGCAGCTTGGGACCGGGGGAAGATGGAAACACCATATATTTT. The full variable domain, with the rest looked up from reference TRBV5-1 and TRBJ1-3, is KAGVTQTPRYLIKTRGQQVTLSCSPISGHRSVSWYQQTPGQGLQFLFEYFSETQRNKGNFPGRFSGRQFSNSRSEMNVSTLELGDSALYLCASSLGPGEDGNTIYFGEGSWLTVV.

J is TRBJ2-5 and V is TRBV19, with D possibly being TRBD2 (5 bases). The CDR3 is 13 residues long. The germline V and J ends were trimmed by 9 bases and 3 bases, with 14 bases remaining between them. The germline V gene has CDR1 LNHDA and CDR2 SQIVND (reference sequence). CDR3 region: CASSWSGKETQYF. The CDR3 nucleotides are TGTGCCAGCTCCTGGTCGGGAAAAGAGACCCAGTACTTC.

The genes are TRBV12-3 or TRBV12-4 and TRBJ2-5; 8 bases match TRBD1. Trimming took 6 bases from V and 1 from J; bases not matched to a gene: 1. The CDR3 sequence is 13 residues long. CDR3 loop: CASRGQAQETQYF. In DNA, the CDR3 is TGTGCCAGCAGGGGACAGGCCCAAGAGACCCAGTACTTC.

To note about this clone: Additional DNA sequences in this sample encode the identical CDR3. The chain combines TRBV7-9 with TRBJ1-2; no definite D call. Deletions cut 1 base from V and 4 bases from J, with 7 bases between. The CDR3 is 13 amino acids. The germline V gene encodes CDR1 SEHNR and CDR2 FQNEAQ (reference sequence). The CDR3 spells CASSLDSFYGYTF. CDR3 nucleotide sequence: TGTGCCAGCAGCTTAGACAGCTTCTATGGCTACACCTTC. Drawing the rest from reference TRBV7-9 and TRBJ1-2, the complete variable domain is DTGVSQNPRHKITKRGQNVTFRCDPISEHNRLYWYRQTLGQGPEFLTYFQNEAQLEKSRLLSDRFSAERPKGSFSTLEIQRTEQGDSAMYLCASSLDSFYGYTFGSGTRLTVV.

The rearrangement links TRBV28 to TRBJ2-2, with 9 bases matching TRBD2. CDR1 and CDR2 from the germline V gene are MDHEN and SYDVKM. The junction had 4 bases not matched to a gene; V was cut back by 3 bases and J by 5 bases. The CDR3 runs to 15 residues. Here the CDR3 reads CASSFMLAGTGELFF. The CDR3 DNA sequence: TGTGCCAGCAGTTTTATGCTAGCGGGAACCGGGGAGCTGTTTTTT.

The genes are TRBV15 and TRBJ1-5, with 9 bases matching TRBD1. The CDR3 sequence is 15 residues long. CDR1 and CDR2 (germline): LNHNV, YYDKDF (reference sequence). V gave up 0 bases and J gave up 6 bases; unmatched junction bases: 3. The CDR3 region is CATSRDTGGPQPQHF. The CDR3 DNA follows: TGTGCCACCAGCAGAGATACAGGGGGCCCTCAGCCCCAGCATTTT.

The V call is TRBV4-1, the J call TRBJ2-3; 7 bases fit TRBD2. After removal of 1 base from V and 6 bases from J, the junction contained 10 bases not matched to a gene. The CDR3 contains 16 residues. Germline CDR1 reads MGHRA; CDR2 reads YSYEKL. In DNA, the CDR3 is TGCGCCAGCAGCCAAGGTGGGAGGGCCTGGGAGGATACGCAGTATTTT. Residues: CASSQGGRAWEDTQYF.

The chain recombines TRBV13 with TRBJ1-2; 8 nucleotides align to TRBD1. Germline V gene data show CDR1 as PRHDT and CDR2 as FYEKMQ (reference sequence). This CDR3 has 16 residues. V shed 5 bases and J 4 bases; nucleotides not matched to a gene: 12. CDR3 region: CASSDARQGWTYGYTF. CDR3 nucleotides: TGTGCCAGCAGCGACGCACGACAGGGGTGGACCTATGGCTACACCTTC.

The chain uses TRBV2 and TRBJ2-5; D perhaps matches TRBD2 (7 bases). The germline CDR1 and CDR2 sequences are SNHLY and FYNNEI. V gave up 10 bases and J gave up 4 bases, with 28 bases separating them. This CDR3 spans 17 amino acids. The CDR3 DNA sequence: TGTGCCACCCCGTCGGCTGGTGCTAGCGGAGGGGGAGAGACCCAGTACTTC. It encodes CATPSAGASGGGETQYF.

The V gene is TRBV6-1, the J gene TRBJ1-5; 9 nucleotides line up with TRBD1. Germline V gene data show CDR1 as MNHNS and CDR2 as SASEGT. The CDR3 loop spans 17 amino acids. The ends lost 3 bases at V and 4 bases at J; junction bases unmatched: 10. Written as DNA, the CDR3 is TGTGCCAGCAGTGAGGTGACAGGGGGACGGTGGAATCAGCCCCAGCATTTT. Translation gives CASSEVTGGRWNQPQHF.

This clone appeared once. V is TRBV5-1 and J is TRBJ2-3, with 7 nucleotides matching TRBD1. The CDR3 contains 15 residues. CDR1 is SGHRS, CDR2 YFSETQ, per germline. V shed 2 bases and J 0 bases; nucleotides not matched to a gene: 3. This chain's CDR3 is CASSLRGQSTDTQYF. Here the CDR3 DNA reads TGCGCCAGCAGCTTAAGGGGACAGAGCACAGATACGCAGTATTTT.

The gene calls are TRBV3-1 (or the pseudogene TRBV3-2) and TRBJ2-1; 9 nucleotides match TRBD2. V lost 10 bases, J lost 7 bases, and 17 bases stayed unmatched. The germline V gene encodes CDR1 LGHDT and CDR2 YNNKEL (reference sequence). The CDR3 totals 16 residues. CDR3 loop: CATALGISGSVNEQFF. The DNA of the CDR3 is TGTGCCACCGCACTGGGAATTAGCGGGAGTGTTAATGAGCAGTTCTTC.

J is TRBJ1-4 and V is TRBV5-1; 7 nucleotides line up with TRBD1. The V and J ends lost 4 bases and 4 bases, in that order; junction bases with no gene match: 7. This CDR3 region has 15 residues. CDR1 and CDR2 from the germline V gene are SGHRS and YFSETQ. CDR3 sequence (DNA): TGCGCCAGCAGCCCCACCGGGACAGTTAATGAAAAACTGTTTTTT. This sequence encodes CASSPTGTVNEKLFF.

J is TRBJ2-2 and V is TRBV5-4; TRBD2 agrees at 9 bases. CDR3 size: 16 residues. V shed 3 bases and J 0 bases; nucleotides not matched to a gene: 3. Germline CDR1 SGHNT, CDR2 YYREEE (reference sequence). This chain's CDR3 is CASSSRLAANTGELFF. The CDR3 DNA is TGTGCCAGCAGCTCAAGACTAGCGGCGAACACCGGGGAGCTGTTTTTT.

V usage is TRBV27 and J usage is TRBJ2-4; D is perhaps TRBD1 (6 bases). The CDR3 length is 16 residues. V lost 5 bases, J lost 0 bases, and 14 bases lay in between. Germline loops: CDR1 MNHEY, CDR2 SMNVEV (reference sequence). The CDR3 nucleotides read TGTGCCAGCAGTGGACATGGGGGCCCAGCCAAAAACATTCAGTACTTC. Amino acid sequence: CASSGHGGPAKNIQYF.

This chain connects TRBV28 to TRBJ1-2; D not resolved. CDR3 length: 14 amino acids. Trimming removed 6 bases from V and 13 bases from J, with 24 bases in between. The germline gives CDR1 MDHEN, CDR2 SYDVKM. CDR3 sequence (DNA): TGTGCCAGCAGCCGACCCATAGAACTTCCGGGGTCCACCTTC. It specifies CASSRPIELPGSTF.

CDR3 amino acids: CASSLEGLAGPRSYEQYF. The CDR3 region has the DNA TGCGCCAGCAGCTTGGAAGGGCTAGCGGGCCCCAGATCCTACGAGCAGTACTTC. V is TRBV5-1 and J is TRBJ2-7; 8 bases are a match to TRBD2. The CDR3 consists of 18 residues. Germline V CDR1 and CDR2: SGHRS, YFSETQ. The J segment lost 1 base and the V segment lost 0 bases, leaving 12 bases of the junction unmatched.

The V call is TRBV7-9, the J call TRBJ1-1; a weak D match, TRBD1 (5 bases). V was shortened by 2 bases and J by 3 bases, with 16 bases between the two germline ends. Germline CDR1 is SEHNR and CDR2 is FQNEAQ (reference sequence). This CDR3 region has 16 residues. CDR3 bases: TGTGCCAGCAGCTTATTCGGGGGACTCTCTTACACTGAAGCTTTCTTT. Residues: CASSLFGGLSYTEAFF.

The rearrangement uses TRBV19 and TRBJ2-1, with a weak D call TRBD1 (7 bases). V was cut by 1 base and J by 9 bases, with 16 bases left in between. The germline V gene has CDR1 LNHDA and CDR2 SQIVND (reference sequence). CDR3 size: 15 residues. The CDR3 sequence is CASSIGQGGGGEQFF. The CDR3 coding sequence is TGTGCCAGTAGTATAGGGCAAGGAGGGGGCGGTGAGCAGTTCTTC.

V and J are TRBV5-4 and TRBJ2-5; maybe TRBD1 (5 bases). Trimming took 4 bases from V and 1 from J, leaving 14 bases between them. Per germline, CDR1 SGHNT and CDR2 YYREEE (reference sequence). This CDR3 region has 15 residues. CDR3 coding DNA: TGTGCCAGCAGCAAAGTGACAGAGCCCCAAGAGACCCAGTACTTC. This translates into CASSKVTEPQETQYF.

J is TRBJ1-1 and V is TRBV11-2; the D is unclear. Deletions cut 5 bases from V and 1 base from J, with 14 bases between. Per germline, CDR1 SGHAT and CDR2 FQNNGV. The length of the CDR3 is 15 residues. The CDR3 DNA follows: TGTGCCAGCAGCCGTTTAAGCCGGGGGAACACTGAAGCTTTCTTT. Its protein is CASSRLSRGNTEAFF.

This clone has only a few counts. The gene calls are TRBV11-2 and TRBJ1-1; possibly TRBD1 for D (5 bases). The CDR3 has 12 amino acids. Germline CDR1 SGHAT, CDR2 FQNNGV. V lost 1 base, J lost 7 bases, and 7 bases lay in between. The CDR3 bases are TGTGCCAGCAGCTTAGGCAGGGTTGAAGCTTTCTTT. Residues: CASSLGRVEAFF. Supplemented by reference TRBV11-2 and TRBJ1-1, the full variable domain reads EAGVAQSPRYKIIEKRQSVAFWCNPISGHATLYWYQQILGQGPKLLIQFQNNGVVDDSQLPKDRFSAERLKGVDSTLKIQPAKLEDSAVYLCASSLGRVEAFFGQGTRLTVV.

This clone has a single count. V and J are TRBV6-1 and TRBJ1-5, with 7 bases lining up with TRBD1. Germline values: CDR1 MNHNS, CDR2 SASEGT. The V segment lost 3 bases and the J segment 6 bases; nucleotides outside the gene matches: 5. This CDR3 has 14 amino acids. CDR3 sequence: CASSERGQAQPQHF. Written as DNA, the CDR3 is TGTGCCAGCAGTGAGAGGGGGCAGGCTCAGCCCCAGCATTTT.

This sequence joins TRBV13 and TRBJ2-7, with a weak D call TRBD2 (5 bases). V was shortened by 5 bases and J by 0 bases, with 14 bases between the two germline ends. Per the germline V gene, CDR1 is PRHDT and CDR2 is FYEKMQ (reference sequence). The CDR3 contains 15 residues. The CDR3 sequence is CASSGLAYHSYEQYF. The CDR3 DNA sequence: TGTGCCAGCAGCGGTCTAGCATACCACTCCTACGAGCAGTACTTC.

V gene TRBV15 combines with J gene TRBJ2-1, with 9 bases lining up with TRBD2. CDR3 size: 16 residues. V shed 4 bases and J 2 bases; nucleotides not matched to a gene: 6. Germline V gene lookup returns CDR1 LNHNV and CDR2 YYDKDF (reference sequence). The CDR3 nucleotides read TGTGCCACCAGCACGCGGGAGGGGGGTACCTACAATGAGCAGTTCTTC. Its protein product is CATSTREGGTYNEQFF.

The chain has TRBV24-1 and TRBJ2-7; 9 nucleotides match TRBD2. The CDR3 sequence is 12 residues long. Germline V gives CDR1 KGHDR, CDR2 SFDVKD. The chain's CDR3 is CATNSSGTSFFV. As DNA, the CDR3 is TGTGCCACGAACTCTTCCGGGACTAGCTTTTTCGTC.

The chain employs TRBV7-9 and TRBJ2-3, with TRBD2 matching 8 bases. The CDR3 extends over 17 amino acids. Germline V lookup: CDR1 SEHNR, CDR2 FQNEAQ (reference sequence). V was clipped by 5 bases and J by 2 bases; unmatched bases: 12. This CDR3 reads CASSPLGRAGATDTQYF. The CDR3 DNA sequence: TGTGCCAGCAGCCCCCTAGGACGAGCGGGAGCCACAGATACGCAGTATTTT.

The chain joins TRBV19 to TRBJ1-1; D remains unclear. The germline CDR1 and CDR2 sequences are LNHDA and SQIVND (reference sequence). V was pared by 3 bases and J by 0 bases, with 5 bases between. CDR3 size: 13 residues. CDR3: CASSIVMNTEAFF. Written as DNA, the CDR3 is TGTGCCAGTAGTATTGTAATGAACACTGAAGCTTTCTTT.

On this clone: In the same sample, other DNA sequences code for this CDR3. J is TRBJ1-3 and V is TRBV4-2, with 8 bases aligning to TRBD1. V lost 1 base and J lost 2; bases outside the gene matches: 1. In germline, CDR1 is LGHNA, CDR2 YNFKEQ. This CDR3 has 15 residues. The CDR3 here is CASSQGQGTGNTIYF. The CDR3 nucleotides read TGTGCCAGCAGCCAAGGACAGGGGACTGGAAACACCATATATTTT.

This sequence joins TRBV2 and TRBJ2-7; tentatively, D is TRBD1 (6 bases). Germline CDR1 reads SNHLY; CDR2 reads FYNNEI. V lost 6 bases to trimming and J lost 2 bases, with 11 bases between them. The length of the CDR3 is 13 residues. This chain's CDR3 is CASRLRDTYEQYF. The CDR3 DNA is TGTGCCAGCAGGCTCCGGGACACCTACGAGCAGTACTTC.